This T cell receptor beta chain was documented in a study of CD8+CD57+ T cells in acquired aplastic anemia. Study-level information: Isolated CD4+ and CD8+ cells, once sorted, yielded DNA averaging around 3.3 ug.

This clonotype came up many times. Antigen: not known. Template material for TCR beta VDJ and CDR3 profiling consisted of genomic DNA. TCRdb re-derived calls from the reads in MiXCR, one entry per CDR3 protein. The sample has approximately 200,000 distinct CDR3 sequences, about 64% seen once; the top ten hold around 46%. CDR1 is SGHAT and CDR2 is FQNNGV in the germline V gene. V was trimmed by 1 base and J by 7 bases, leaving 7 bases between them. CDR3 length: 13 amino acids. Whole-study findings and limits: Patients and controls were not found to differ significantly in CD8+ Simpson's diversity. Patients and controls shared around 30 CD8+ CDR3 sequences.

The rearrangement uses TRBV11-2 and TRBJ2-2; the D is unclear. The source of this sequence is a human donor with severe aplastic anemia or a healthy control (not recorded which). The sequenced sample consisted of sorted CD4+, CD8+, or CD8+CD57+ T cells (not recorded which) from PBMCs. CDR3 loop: CASSLVGSGELFF. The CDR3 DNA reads TGTGCCAGCAGCTTAGTTGGCAGCGGGGAGCTGTTTTTT.